Shown below are 21 T cell receptor beta chains from a single sample sequenced in a study of blood T cells in healthy people across ages. PCR was performed a second time for roughly 7 to 12 cycles using a sample-barcoded 5' primer and a J-beta primer mix. TCRdb redid the calling of the 5' RACE reads with MiXCR, one entry per CDR3 protein. The data contain hundreds of thousands of distinct CDR3 sequences, 48% of them singletons. Sequenced sample: blood. Receptors originate from a man aged 25-45 years in good health.

This clonotype has more than one count but fewer than ten. The CDR3 loop reads CSGAEGYEQYF. The CDR3 nucleotides are TGCAGCGGCGCTGAGGGGTACGAGCAGTACTTC. The rearrangement links TRBV29-1 to TRBJ2-7, with D perhaps given as TRBD1 or TRBD2 (5 bases each). This CDR3 contains 11 residues. Germline V lookup: CDR1 SQVTM, CDR2 ANQGSEA. V lost 7 bases to trimming and J lost 4 bases, with 11 bases between them.

To note about this clonotype: One junction end disagrees with the germline gene, perhaps due to a read error. This rearrangement joins TRBV4-2 to TRBJ2-7; tentatively, D is TRBD2 (6 bases). The CDR3 loop spans 16 amino acids. In germline, CDR1 is LGHNA, CDR2 YNFKEQ. The CDR3 sequence is CANSPRTAGSSYEQYF. In nucleotides, the CDR3 is TGTGCCAACAGCCCCCGGACTGCGGGGAGCTCCTACGAGCAGTACTTC.

This clonotype was seen many times. V gene TRBV12-3 or TRBV12-4 combines with J gene TRBJ1-5; D remains ambiguous. Trimming took 6 bases from V and 5 from J, leaving 17 bases between them. The CDR3 contains 15 residues. CDR3 loop: CASRPQGYKDQPQHF. As DNA, the CDR3 is TGTGCCAGCAGGCCCCAAGGGTACAAGGATCAGCCCCAGCATTTT.

The CDR3 sequence: CASRLEGRVTDTQYF. The CDR3 DNA reads as TGTGCCAGCAGGTTGGAGGGAAGGGTCACAGATACGCAGTATTTT. This sequence joins TRBV6-5 and TRBJ2-3; D perhaps matches TRBD2 (6 bases). Trimming removed 6 bases at V and 2 bases at J, with 15 bases between. The CDR3 extends over 15 amino acids. In germline, CDR1 is MNHEY, CDR2 SVGAGI.

CDR3 sequence: CASCRWANTGELFF. Written as DNA, the CDR3 is TGTGCCAGCTGCCGTTGGGCGAACACCGGGGAGCTGTTTTTT. The chain has TRBV27 and TRBJ2-2; no clear D gene. This CDR3 comprises 14 residues. CDR1 is MNHEY and CDR2 is SMNVEV in the germline V gene (reference sequence). With 8 bases removed from V and 0 bases from J, the gap between germline ends came to 10 bases.

The rearrangement joins TRBV4-1 to TRBJ2-4; D not resolved. Judging by the DNA end, TRBJ2-7 fits better; the J call may be wrong. Germline V gene lookup returns CDR1 MGHRA and CDR2 YSYEKL. The CDR3 totals 15 residues. CDR3 in amino acids: CASSQDKGASYEQYF. The CDR3 DNA sequence: TGCGCCAGCAGCCAAGATAAGGGCGCCTCCTACGAGCAGTACTTC.

The genes are TRBV12-3 or TRBV12-4 and TRBJ2-4; D call uncertain. This CDR3 is built from 14 residues. Trimming cost V 3 bases and J 6 bases, with 12 bases left between them. The CDR3 sequence is CASSFVGKSNIQYF. CDR3 bases: TGTGCCAGCAGTTTTGTGGGGAAATCAAACATTCAGTACTTC.

The rearrangement joins TRBV7-8 to TRBJ1-6; 9 bases align to TRBD1. The CDR3 covers 15 residues. After removal of 0 bases from V and 10 bases from J, the junction contained 4 bases not matched to a gene. The germline V gene encodes CDR1 SGHVS and CDR2 FQNEAQ. The CDR3 DNA reads TGTGCCAGCAGCTTAGCGGGGACAGGGATCTCACCCCTCCACTTT. Translated, it gives CASSLAGTGISPLHF.

This chain links TRBV6-4 with TRBJ2-1; D call uncertain. The CDR3 totals 14 residues. Germline-derived CDR1 and CDR2 are MRHNA and SNTAGT. V lost 0 bases and J 9 bases, leaving 12 bases between the germline ends. This CDR3 reads CASSDSMRKREQFF. CDR3 bases: TGTGCCAGCAGTGACTCTATGAGAAAACGTGAGCAGTTCTTC.

The chain couples TRBV12-3 or TRBV12-4 to TRBJ2-7; 7 bases map to TRBD2. The trim removed 4 bases at V and 5 bases at J, leaving 5 bases unmatched. The CDR3 spans 13 residues. The CDR3 loop is CASSSHTSDEQYF. The CDR3 nucleotides are TGTGCCAGCAGTTCCCACACTAGCGACGAGCAGTACTTC.

This rearrangement joins TRBV10-3 to TRBJ2-7; TRBD2 might be the D (6 bases). The V and J ends lost 8 bases and 2 bases respectively, with 10 bases between them. CDR1 is ENHRY and CDR2 is SYGVKD in the germline V gene. This CDR3 has 12 residues. The CDR3: CAIREPPYEQYF. The CDR3, as DNA: TGTGCCATCCGGGAGCCCCCCTACGAGCAGTACTTC.

This clonotype showed up just a few times. V usage is TRBV27 and J usage is TRBJ2-5, with TRBD2 matching over 11 bases. Per germline, CDR1 MNHEY and CDR2 SMNVEV (reference sequence). CDR3 length: 16 amino acids. V lost 1 base, J lost 3 bases, and 4 bases stayed unmatched. This CDR3 reads CASSLLTSGVEETQYF. The CDR3 DNA follows: TGTGCCAGCAGTTTATTGACTAGCGGGGTTGAAGAGACCCAGTACTTC.

This clonotype was found a few times. V is TRBV3-1 and J is TRBJ1-2; 11 bases line up with TRBD1. CDR1 and CDR2 from the germline V gene are LGHDT and YNNKEL (reference sequence). The CDR3 extends over 16 amino acids. V shed 1 base and J 4 bases; nucleotides not matched to a gene: 5. The CDR3 sequence is CASSQGRTGGPYGYTF. The CDR3 nucleotides are TGTGCCAGCAGCCAAGGTCGGACAGGGGGCCCCTATGGCTACACCTTC.

The chain recombines TRBV12-3 or TRBV12-4 with TRBJ2-7, with 8 bases lining up with TRBD1. The CDR3 runs to 15 residues. Trimming took 1 base from V and 2 from J; bases not matched to a gene: 4. The CDR3 sequence: CASSLDGQGPYEQYF. As DNA, the CDR3 is TGTGCCAGCAGTTTAGATGGACAGGGCCCCTACGAGCAGTACTTC.

The CDR3 DNA reads TGTGCCAGCAAGGGGGCCCCTCGGACAGATAGCACAGATACGCAGTATTTT. Translated: CASKGAPRTDSTDTQYF. The V and J genes are TRBV27 and TRBJ2-3; 7 bases are a match to TRBD1. The junction had 13 bases not matched to a gene; V was cut back by 7 bases and J by 0 bases. This CDR3 spans 17 amino acids. The germline V gene encodes CDR1 MNHEY and CDR2 SMNVEV (reference sequence).

This clonotype was recorded many times. The V call is TRBV27, the J call TRBJ2-3, with a tentative D call TRBD1 (5 bases). Looked up from germline, CDR1 is MNHEY and CDR2 is SMNVEV (reference sequence). The germline V and J ends were trimmed by 3 bases and 3 bases, with 16 bases remaining between them. The CDR3 has 16 amino acids. The CDR3 region is CASSFRWGTPTDTQYF. Here the CDR3 DNA reads TGTGCCAGCAGTTTTCGGTGGGGCACTCCGACAGATACGCAGTATTTT.

The V call is TRBV20-1, the J call TRBJ2-7, with no clear D. Germline CDR1 DFQATT, CDR2 SNEGSKA (reference sequence). Trimming left V 3 bases short and J 2 bases short, with 11 bases between. The CDR3 totals 13 residues. Here the CDR3 DNA reads TGCAGTGCTAGTAATGGGTTAACCTACGAGCAGTACTTC. It is translated as CSASNGLTYEQYF.

The chain couples TRBV5-1 to TRBJ2-5; D gene uncertain. CDR1 and CDR2 from the germline V gene are SGHRS and YFSETQ. CDR3 length: 13 amino acids. The V end lost 2 bases, the J end lost 4 bases, and 9 bases lay between the germline ends. The CDR3 loop is CASSFGVGETQYF. The CDR3 DNA is TGCGCCAGCAGCTTTGGGGTTGGAGAGACCCAGTACTTC.

A remark on this clonotype: The junction differs from germline at one of its ends, possibly a read error. V usage is TRBV12-3 or TRBV12-4 and J usage is TRBJ2-7; D is possibly TRBD1 (6 bases). The CDR3 covers 14 residues. CDR3 nucleotides: TGTGCCGGCAGTCCCGGACAGAGCTCCTACGAGCAGTACTTC. It translates to CAGSPGQSSYEQYF.

The V and J genes are TRBV7-2 and TRBJ1-2, with 8 nucleotides matching TRBD1. Trimming took 5 bases from V and 4 from J; bases not matched to a gene: 9. In germline, CDR1 is SGHTA, CDR2 FQGNSA. The CDR3 is made up of 15 amino acids. The DNA for the CDR3 is TGTGCCAGCAGCCTCGGACAGGGCAACTCCTATGGCTACACCTTC. Translating gives CASSLGQGNSYGYTF.

A single count supports this clonotype. J is TRBJ2-2 and V is TRBV12-3 or TRBV12-4; D remains unclear. This CDR3 spans 13 amino acids. Trimming cost V 11 bases and J 4 bases, with 14 bases left between them. The DNA of the CDR3 is TGTGCCGGCATCGAAGGGCCCACCGGGGAGCTGTTTTTT. Its translation is CAGIEGPTGELFF.